This T cell receptor (beta chain) appears in the sequencing data of a study of tumor-infiltrating lymphocytes in primary liver carcinoma. Overall study results and limits: Pairs comparing tumor with adjacent tissue or blood overlapped less than pairs drawn from tumor regions.

Starting material of 450 to 500 ng total RNA yielded TCR beta cDNA via a constant-region primer. A slightly modified ARM-PCR protocol with three nested multiplex PCR rounds produced these TCR beta libraries. Both of the initial two PCR rounds ran for about 9 cycles and employed TRBV1-TRBV30 forward primers alongside a C-beta reverse primer. Each CDR3 protein is one row after TCRdb ran MiXCR on the multiplex PCR reads. The sample contains approximately 300,000 distinct CDR3 sequences, approximately 65% of which appear only once. Germline values: CDR1 SQVTM, CDR2 ANQGSEA. Trimming pared 5 bases from V and 2 bases from J, leaving 16 bases between. The CDR3 totals 14 residues. Unsorted whole blood supplied the RNA, and germline DNA was extracted too. As concerns this clonotype: Its target is unknown.

This receptor was obtained from a man aged 40-49 years with primary liver carcinoma and hepatitis B virus infection. Sequencing input: peripheral blood. The chain is built from TRBV29-1 and TRBJ2-7, with D uncertain. The CDR3 sequence: CSVLTAQTPYEQYF. The CDR3 nucleotides read TGCAGCGTTTTGACGGCTCAAACGCCCTACGAGCAGTACTTC.